The clone carrying this TCR beta chain appeared once. In the original workflow: Reference gene primer amplification gave nucleated cell count estimates. Assay used: immunoSEQ multiplex PCR; TCRdb lists only in-frame clones, some missing. That table furnishes V, J and clone size, whereas the DNA furnished D and trimming. The sample lists around 280,000 clones, approximately 86% occurring once. Trimming took off 7 bases at V and 3 bases at J, with 7 bases between the two ends. The CDR3 length is 11 residues. Germline loops: CDR1 MNHEY, CDR2 SMNVEV (reference sequence). The data were obtained in a study of blood T cell repertoires in COVID-19. For the study at large: PBMCs, B-cell-depleted T cells, or T cells provided the cDNA or gDNA that made up the material.

V and J are TRBV27 and TRBJ2-7; a possible D gene is TRBD2 (5 bases). This sequence originates from a woman in her twenties or thirties who had recovered from COVID-19. Material for sequencing was peripheral blood. The DNA for the CDR3 is TGTGCCAGCATGAGCGGCTACGAGCAGTACTTC. Its translation is CASMSGYEQYF.